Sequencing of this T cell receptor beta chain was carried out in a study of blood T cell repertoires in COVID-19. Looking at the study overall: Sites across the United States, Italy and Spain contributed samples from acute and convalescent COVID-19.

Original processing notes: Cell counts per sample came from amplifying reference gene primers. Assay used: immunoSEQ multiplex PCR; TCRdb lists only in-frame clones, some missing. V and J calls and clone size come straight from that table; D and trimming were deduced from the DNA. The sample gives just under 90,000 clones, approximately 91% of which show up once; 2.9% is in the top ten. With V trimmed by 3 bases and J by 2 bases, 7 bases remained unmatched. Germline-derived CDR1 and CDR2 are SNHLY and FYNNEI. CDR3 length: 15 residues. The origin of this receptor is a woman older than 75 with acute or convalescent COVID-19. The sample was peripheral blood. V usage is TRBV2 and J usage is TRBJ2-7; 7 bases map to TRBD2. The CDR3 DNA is TGTGCCAGCAGTGACGGGGGGTTCGTGGCCTACGAGCAGTACTTC. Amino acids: CASSDGGFVAYEQYF.